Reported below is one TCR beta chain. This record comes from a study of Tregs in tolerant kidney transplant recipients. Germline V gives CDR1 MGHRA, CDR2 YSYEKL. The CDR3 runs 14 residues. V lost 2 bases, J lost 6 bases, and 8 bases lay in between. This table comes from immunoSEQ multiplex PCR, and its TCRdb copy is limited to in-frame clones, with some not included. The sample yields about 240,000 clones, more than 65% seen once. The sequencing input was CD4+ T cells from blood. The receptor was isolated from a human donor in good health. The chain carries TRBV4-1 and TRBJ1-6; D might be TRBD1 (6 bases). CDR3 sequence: CASSQNRANSPLHF. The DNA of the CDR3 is TGCGCCAGCAGCCAAAACAGGGCTAATTCACCCCTCCACTTT.